This T cell receptor (beta chain) was captured in a study of shared clonotypes between healthy human individuals. Clones were sequenced by immunoSEQ multiplex PCR, and TCRdb holds only the in-frame ones, with some missing. The sample includes approximately 1.1 million clones, approximately 80% seen only once; the top ten take approximately 0.5%. V was trimmed by 6 bases and J by 2 bases, leaving 10 bases between them. Germline values: CDR1 MNHNY, CDR2 SVGAGI (reference sequence). The length of the CDR3 is 13 residues. Notes on this clone: The antigen is unknown.

Study-level results: It was expected that sequencing depth would affect clonotype sharing among donors. Larger estimated richness was generally seen in naive subsets than in memory subsets.

Sequenced sample: memory CD4+ T cells from PBMCs. The subset is: CD45RA-negative fraction. The chain carries TRBV6-6 and TRBJ2-5; D call uncertain. This sequence originates from a man aged 18 to 30 in good health. Some clones in this sample may be carry-over from other donors' samples. CDR3 loop: CASSQRQQETQYF. CDR3 coding DNA: TGTGCCAGCAGCCAGAGGCAGCAAGAGACCCAGTACTTC.